This T cell receptor beta chain was identified during a study of beta chain features in type 1 diabetes (dated by TCRdb to 2016 to 2019). For the study in its entirety: No differences in mean age, gender distribution, total cell number or subset yield were found between patients and healthy donors. A total of roughly 100 million sorted cells were examined across all samples, and a strong correlation was observed between cell number per subset and RNA yield. In the study, TCRB repertoires of sorted circulating CD4+ T cell subsets from recently diagnosed type 1 diabetes patients were compared with those of matched healthy donors. Whereas all 28 donors provided naive and central memory subsets, regulatory and stem cell-like memory subsets were isolated from just 8 patients and roughly eight healthy donors. The investigation overall reported the following: Naive, central memory and regulatory TCRB repertoires appeared more similar among patients than among healthy donors. Shorter templates might have been favored by PCR, but patient and control samples were amplified and corrected together, so both groups would have been affected equally by any skew. Because cDNA rather than genomic DNA was sequenced, highly expressing activated cells could have been over-represented, although no difference in activation and CD3 levels was found between groups. Only small numbers of individuals were included in the HLA sub-analyses, which left unresolved whether HLA type had any influence on TCRB rearrangement. In all four CD4+ subsets, TCRB CDR3 length was moderately but significantly shorter in type 1 diabetes patients. Patients with type 1 diabetes made fewer insertions and deleted more nucleotides at VDJ recombination sites, implying thymic rearrangement abnormalities.

A single peripheral blood draw of around 0.11 L on average was collected from each donor into heparinised tubes. A BD FACSAria II and a panel including CD45RO, CCR7, CD25, CD127, CD95 and CD27 were used to sort naive, central memory, regulatory and stem cell-like memory CD4+ T cells. Purity was above 95% for every sorted population. PBMCs were separated immediately by Lymphoprep density gradient centrifugation and were stained directly, without being cultured. So that batch effects would be minimized, each experiment stained and sorted samples in pairs, pairing one healthy donor with one patient. This clone was observed a few times. Its target antigen remains unknown. No base quality information exists; no much larger clone differs at one position. The entire amount of isolated RNA was reverse transcribed using the High Capacity cDNA Reverse Transcription Kit, so the sequenced TCRB transcripts were expressed ones. Deep immunoSEQ sequencing was applied to naive, central memory and regulatory T cell samples, giving an average of roughly 3.5 million total reads per sample. Sorted cells were lysed in RLT buffer, and RNA was extracted using DNase-treated RNeasy Micro or Mini kits according to cell number. To prevent cross-contamination, each cell subset was processed individually, whereas patient and healthy donor samples were processed jointly. The immunoSEQ multiplex PCR was used to amplify TCRB sequences from cDNA, generating 87-bp fragments that spanned the CDR3 region. Sequencing of the amplicons was performed on the Illumina HiSeq platform. On the study's bioinformatics: Synthetic template baselines were used to correct PCR bias computationally, reads within Hamming distance 2 were collapsed together, and singletons that could not be merged were discarded. Reads were aligned to IMGT to assign V, D and J genes, CDR3 length, and insertions or deletions at six rearrangement sites. Within each subset, clonotype counts were normalized to the number of sorted cells before true diversity and Gini coefficients were calculated with the tcR R package. Repertoire sharing was quantified using the overlap coefficient calculated on TCRB nucleotide sequences. Out-of-frame TCRB sequences from naive cells were analyzed to stand in for the pre-selection repertoire. As stored in TCRdb, this immuneACCESS dataset retains in-frame rearrangements with V and J assigned. A fraction of the clones does not appear; measured against another copy, unresolved V genes explain less than half of the discrepancy, and the remainder lacks a known reason. V, J and clone size reflect that table, while D and trimming were determined from the DNA. The sample table holds hundreds of thousands of clones, of which 13% to 15% were seen once. About 0.024% of the sample comes from the top ten.

The V and J ends are trimmed by 7 bases and 8 bases, leaving 18 bases between them. CDR1 and CDR2 were assigned from the germline V gene as MNHNS and SASEGT. CDR3 length: 14 amino acids, cysteine to phenylalanine. The kept DNA is CDR3 alone, 42 bases in frame from the first base. This clonotype was sampled from a woman aged 40 to 50 in good health. Recombination joined TRBV6-1 with TRBJ2-1; TRBD2 is a weak D gene call, 7 bases matching. The sample consisted of naive CD4+ T cells from blood. The cell subset or site label, as the study defines it: true naive CD4+ T cells. The CDR3 region has the sequence CASKTNYGGHEQFF. The DNA sequence is given as TGTGCCAGCAAGACGAACTACGGGGGGCATGAGCAGTTCTTC.